The T cell receptor (beta chain) described here comes from a study of cytomegalovirus exposure and HLA in healthy donors. General study findings and limits: Later on, an analysis found that several of the most significant clusters appeared to be linked to common viral pathogens, which included parvovirus B19. Later analysis identified a missense DCLRE1C variant that was linked to TCR beta V- and J-gene trimming.

Germline V lookup: CDR1 SGHTA, CDR2 FQGTGA. Trimming left V 0 bases short and J 6 bases short, with 3 bases between. CDR3 length equals 12 residues. Remarks on this clone: Its target is not known.

The PCR ran on 60 Vbeta and 13 Jbeta primers. Clones were read by immunoSEQ multiplex PCR, and TCRdb kept only the in-frame ones, dropping some. The table has some 130,000 clones, roughly 72% seen once; the top ten hold approximately 7.2%. The receptor was derived from a male donor in good health and CMV-seronegative. What was sequenced was PBMCs. This chain links TRBV7-3 with TRBJ2-1; D gene ambiguous. Here the CDR3 DNA reads TGTGCCAGCAGCTTAACCGTCAATGAGCAGTTCTTC. As protein: CASSLTVNEQFF.